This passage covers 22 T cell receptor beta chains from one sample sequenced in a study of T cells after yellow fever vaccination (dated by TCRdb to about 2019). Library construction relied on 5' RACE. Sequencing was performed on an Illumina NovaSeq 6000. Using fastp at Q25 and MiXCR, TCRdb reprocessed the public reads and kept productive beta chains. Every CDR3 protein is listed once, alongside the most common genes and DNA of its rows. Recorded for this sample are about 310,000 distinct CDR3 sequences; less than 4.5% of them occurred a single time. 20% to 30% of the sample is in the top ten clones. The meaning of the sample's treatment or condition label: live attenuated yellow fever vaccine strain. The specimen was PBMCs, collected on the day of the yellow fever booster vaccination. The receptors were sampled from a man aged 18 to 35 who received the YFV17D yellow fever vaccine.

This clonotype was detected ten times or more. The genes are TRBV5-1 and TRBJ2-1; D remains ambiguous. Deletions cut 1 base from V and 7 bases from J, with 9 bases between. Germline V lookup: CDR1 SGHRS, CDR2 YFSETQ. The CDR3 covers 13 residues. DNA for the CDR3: TGCGCCAGCAGCTTGCCCCACGGAAATGAGCAGTTCTTC. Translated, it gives CASSLPHGNEQFF.

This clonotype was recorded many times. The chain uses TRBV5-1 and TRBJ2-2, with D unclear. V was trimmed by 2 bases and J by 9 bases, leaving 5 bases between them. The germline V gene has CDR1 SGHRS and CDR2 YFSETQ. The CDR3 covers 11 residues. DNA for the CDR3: TGCGCCAGCAGCTTCTCGCGGGAGCTGTTTTTT. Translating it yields CASSFSRELFF. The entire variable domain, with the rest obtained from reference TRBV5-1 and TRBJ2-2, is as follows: KAGVTQTPRYLIKTRGQQVTLSCSPISGHRSVSWYQQTPGQGLQFLFEYFSETQRNKGNFPGRFSGRQFSNSRSEMNVSTLELGDSALYLCASSFSRELFFGEGSRLTVL.

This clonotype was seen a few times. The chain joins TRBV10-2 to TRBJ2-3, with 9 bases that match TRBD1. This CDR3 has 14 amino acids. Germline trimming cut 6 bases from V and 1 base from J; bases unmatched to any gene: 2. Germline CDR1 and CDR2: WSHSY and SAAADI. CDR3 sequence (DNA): TGCGCCAGCAGGGGGGACAGGGGCACAGATACGCAGTATTTT. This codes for CASRGDRGTDTQYF.

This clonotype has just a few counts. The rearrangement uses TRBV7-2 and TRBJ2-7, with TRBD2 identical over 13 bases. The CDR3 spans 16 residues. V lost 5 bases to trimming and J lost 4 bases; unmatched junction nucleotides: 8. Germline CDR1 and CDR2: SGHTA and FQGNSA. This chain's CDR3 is CASSRLAGGPEYEQYF. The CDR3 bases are TGTGCCAGCAGCCGACTAGCGGGGGGCCCAGAGTACGAGCAGTACTTC.

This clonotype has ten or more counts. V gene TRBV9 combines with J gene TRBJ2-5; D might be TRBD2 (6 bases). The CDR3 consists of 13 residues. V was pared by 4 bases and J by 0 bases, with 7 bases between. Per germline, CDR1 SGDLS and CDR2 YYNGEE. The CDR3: CASSRDYQETQYF. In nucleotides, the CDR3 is TGTGCCAGCAGCAGGGACTACCAAGAGACCCAGTACTTC.

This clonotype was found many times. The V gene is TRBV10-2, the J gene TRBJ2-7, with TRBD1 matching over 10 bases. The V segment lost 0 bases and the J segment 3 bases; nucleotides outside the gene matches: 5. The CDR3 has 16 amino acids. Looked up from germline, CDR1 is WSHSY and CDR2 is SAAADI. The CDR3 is CASSESGTGASYEQYF. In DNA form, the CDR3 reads TGCGCCAGCAGTGAGTCGGGGACAGGGGCTAGCTACGAGCAGTACTTC.

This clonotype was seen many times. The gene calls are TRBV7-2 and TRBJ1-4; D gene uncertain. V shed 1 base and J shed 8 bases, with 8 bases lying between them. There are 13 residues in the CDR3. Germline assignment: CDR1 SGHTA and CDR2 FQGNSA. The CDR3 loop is CASSLDRLEKLFF. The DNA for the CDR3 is TGTGCCAGCAGCTTAGACAGACTGGAAAAACTGTTTTTT.

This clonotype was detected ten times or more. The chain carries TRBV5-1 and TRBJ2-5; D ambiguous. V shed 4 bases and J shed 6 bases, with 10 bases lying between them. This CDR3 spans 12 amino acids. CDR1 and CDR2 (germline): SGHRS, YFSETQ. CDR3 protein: CASSMWEKTQYF. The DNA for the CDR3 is TGCGCCAGCAGCATGTGGGAAAAGACCCAGTACTTC.

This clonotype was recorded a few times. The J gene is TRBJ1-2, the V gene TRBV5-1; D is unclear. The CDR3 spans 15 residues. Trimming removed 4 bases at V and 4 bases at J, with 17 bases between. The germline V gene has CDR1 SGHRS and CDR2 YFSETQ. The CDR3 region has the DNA TGCGCCAGCAGCCCCGGACGTCCCGAGACCTATGGCTACACCTTC. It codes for CASSPGRPETYGYTF.

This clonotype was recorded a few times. The CDR3 sequence: CASSLYAGQETQYF. CDR3 in DNA: TGTGCCAGCAGCTTATATGCGGGTCAAGAGACCCAGTACTTC. The J gene is TRBJ2-5, the V gene TRBV7-6; TRBD2 is a possible D gene (5 bases). The CDR3 has 14 residues. The germline V gene has CDR1 SGHVS and CDR2 FNYEAQ. Trimming left V 2 bases short and J 2 bases short, with 9 bases between.

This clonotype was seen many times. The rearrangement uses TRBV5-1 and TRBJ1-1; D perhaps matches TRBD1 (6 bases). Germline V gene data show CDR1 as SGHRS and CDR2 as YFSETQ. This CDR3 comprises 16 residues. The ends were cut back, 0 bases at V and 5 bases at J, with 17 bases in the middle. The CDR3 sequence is CASSLAGTLRGTEAFF. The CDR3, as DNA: TGCGCCAGCAGCTTGGCCGGGACACTCAGAGGGACTGAAGCTTTCTTT.

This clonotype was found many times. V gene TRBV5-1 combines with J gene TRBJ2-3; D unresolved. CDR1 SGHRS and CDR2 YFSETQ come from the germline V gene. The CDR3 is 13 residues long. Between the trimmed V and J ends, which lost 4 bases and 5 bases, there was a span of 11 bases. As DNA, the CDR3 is TGCGCCAGCAGCGTCCTCCCCGAAGATACGCAGTATTTT. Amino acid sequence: CASSVLPEDTQYF.

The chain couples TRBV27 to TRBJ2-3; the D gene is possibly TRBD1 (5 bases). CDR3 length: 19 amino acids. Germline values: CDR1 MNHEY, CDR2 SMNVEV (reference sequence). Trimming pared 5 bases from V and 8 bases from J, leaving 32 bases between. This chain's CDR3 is CASSEWTKRVRLVTGTQYF. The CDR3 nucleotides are TGTGCCAGCAGTGAGTGGACAAAAAGGGTCCGATTGGTTACTGGTACGCAGTATTTT.

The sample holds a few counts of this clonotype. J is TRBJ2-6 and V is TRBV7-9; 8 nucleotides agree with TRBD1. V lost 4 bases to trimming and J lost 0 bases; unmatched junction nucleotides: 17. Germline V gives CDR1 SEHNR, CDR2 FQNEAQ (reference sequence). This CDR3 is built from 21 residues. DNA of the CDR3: TGTGCCAGCAGCTCTCCCCGGGACAGGCGCCTAATTCCCTCTGGGGCCAACGTCCTGACTTTC. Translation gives CASSSPRDRRLIPSGANVLTF. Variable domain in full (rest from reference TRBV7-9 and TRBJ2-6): DTGVSQNPRHKITKRGQNVTFRCDPISEHNRLYWYRQTLGQGPEFLTYFQNEAQLEKSRLLSDRFSAERPKGSFSTLEIQRTEQGDSAMYLCASSSPRDRRLIPSGANVLTFGAGSRLTVL.

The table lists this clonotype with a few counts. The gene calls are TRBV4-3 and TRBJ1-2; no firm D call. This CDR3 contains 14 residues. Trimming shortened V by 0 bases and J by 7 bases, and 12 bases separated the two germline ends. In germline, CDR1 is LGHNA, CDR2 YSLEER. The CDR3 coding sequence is TGCGCCAGCAGCCAAGATGGGAGGGAGGGTGGCTACACCTTC. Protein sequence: CASSQDGREGGYTF.

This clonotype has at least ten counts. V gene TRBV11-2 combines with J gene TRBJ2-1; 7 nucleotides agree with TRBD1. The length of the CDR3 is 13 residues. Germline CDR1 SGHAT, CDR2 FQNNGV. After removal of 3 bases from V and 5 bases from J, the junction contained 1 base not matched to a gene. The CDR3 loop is CASSFGTDNEQFF. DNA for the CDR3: TGTGCCAGCAGCTTTGGGACAGACAATGAGCAGTTCTTC.

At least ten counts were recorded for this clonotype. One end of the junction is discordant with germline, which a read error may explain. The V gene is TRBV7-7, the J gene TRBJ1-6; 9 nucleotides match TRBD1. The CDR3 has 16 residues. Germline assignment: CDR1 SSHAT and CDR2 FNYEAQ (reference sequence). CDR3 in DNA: TGTGCTAGCAGCTTAGAACAGGGGGCTGATAATTCACCCCTCCACTTT. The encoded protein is CASSLEQGADNSPLHF.

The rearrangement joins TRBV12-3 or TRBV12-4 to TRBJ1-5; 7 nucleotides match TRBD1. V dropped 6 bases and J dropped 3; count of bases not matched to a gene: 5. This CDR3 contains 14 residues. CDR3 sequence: CASRTGFPNQPQHF. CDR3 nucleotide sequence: TGTGCCAGCAGGACAGGGTTCCCCAATCAGCCCCAGCATTTT.

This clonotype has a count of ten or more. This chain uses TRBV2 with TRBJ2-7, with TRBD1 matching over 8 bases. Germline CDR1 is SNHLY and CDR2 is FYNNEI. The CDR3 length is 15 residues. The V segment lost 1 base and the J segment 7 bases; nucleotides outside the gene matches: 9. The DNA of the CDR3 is TGTGCCAGCAGTGAAGATCGGACAGGGCCGGGTGAGCAGTACTTC. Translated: CASSEDRTGPGEQYF.

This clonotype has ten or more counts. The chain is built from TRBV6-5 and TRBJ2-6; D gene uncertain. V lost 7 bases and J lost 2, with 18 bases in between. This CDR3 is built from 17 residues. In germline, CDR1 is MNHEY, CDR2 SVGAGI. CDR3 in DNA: TGTGCCAGCACCCTCACCCCTCCGGCTCCTGGGGCCAACGTCCTGACTTTC. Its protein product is CASTLTPPAPGANVLTF.

CDR3 DNA sequence: TGTGCCAGCAGTATCTTCCCGGGACGGCATCAGCCCCAGCATTTT. Its translation: CASSIFPGRHQPQHF. The chain combines TRBV6-2 or TRBV6-3 with TRBJ1-5; D perhaps matches TRBD1 (5 bases). The CDR3 consists of 15 residues. V was shortened by 5 bases and J by 5 bases, with 16 bases between the two germline ends. Germline V gene lookup returns CDR1 MNHEY and CDR2 SVGEGT.

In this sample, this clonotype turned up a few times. CDR3 protein: CSARRLTTGDFPMNTEAFF. As DNA, the CDR3 is TGCAGTGCTAGACGGTTGACAACAGGGGATTTTCCTATGAACACTGAAGCTTTCTTT. V gene TRBV20-1 combines with J gene TRBJ1-1, with TRBD1 matching over 7 bases. The CDR3 runs 19 residues. Germline V lookup: CDR1 DFQATT, CDR2 SNEGSKA (reference sequence). The V segment lost 2 bases and the J segment 0 bases; nucleotides outside the gene matches: 18.